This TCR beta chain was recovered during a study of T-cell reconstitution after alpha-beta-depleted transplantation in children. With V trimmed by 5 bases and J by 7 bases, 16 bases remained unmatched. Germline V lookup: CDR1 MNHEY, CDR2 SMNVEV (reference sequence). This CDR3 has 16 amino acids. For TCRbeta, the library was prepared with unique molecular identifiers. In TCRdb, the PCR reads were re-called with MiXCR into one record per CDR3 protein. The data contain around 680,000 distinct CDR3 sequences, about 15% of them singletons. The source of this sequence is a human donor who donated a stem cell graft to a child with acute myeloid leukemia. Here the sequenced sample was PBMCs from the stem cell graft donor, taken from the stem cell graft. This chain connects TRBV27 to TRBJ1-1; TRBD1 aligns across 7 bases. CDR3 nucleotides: TGTGCCAGCAGTCCCCACTCGACAGGGCAGCGGAATGAAGCTTTCTTT. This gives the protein CASSPHSTGQRNEAFF.